The 3 T cell receptor beta chains listed next were all sequenced from one sample in a study of spatial heterogeneity in lung cancer. MiXCR, applied by TCRdb to the 5' RACE reads, yields one record per CDR3 protein. The repertoire consists of about 44,000 distinct CDR3 sequences, with approximately 14% occurring once and the leading ten covering around 56%. Sample time point: sample taken at primary tumor resection. Whole RNA, which was extracted from tumor, nontumor lung tissue or frozen PBMC, was sequenced without any cell sorting. Sequencing was performed on PBMCs, taken at surgery. The receptor set was obtained from a male donor with early-stage non-small cell lung cancer.

This clonotype was seen ten or more times. The chain joins TRBV28 to TRBJ1-1, with D tentatively TRBD1 (5 bases). From germline, CDR1 is MDHEN and CDR2 SYDVKM. V lost 7 bases, J lost 6 bases, and 15 bases lay in between. This CDR3 contains 13 residues. CDR3 sequence: CASIMGQGSEAFF. In nucleotides, the CDR3 is TGTGCCAGCATCATGGGGCAGGGCTCTGAAGCTTTCTTT.

This clonotype has a handful of counts. The chain recombines TRBV28 with TRBJ2-5, with TRBD2 as a possible D gene (5 bases). The V and J ends lost 3 bases and 4 bases respectively, with 9 bases between them. CDR3 size: 13 residues. Per the germline V gene, CDR1 is MDHEN and CDR2 is SYDVKM. The CDR3: CASSFGVRETQYF. CDR3 in DNA: TGTGCCAGCAGTTTCGGGGTACGAGAGACCCAGTACTTC. The whole variable domain, filled in from reference TRBV28 and TRBJ2-5, reads DVKVTQSSRYLVKRTGEKVFLECVQDMDHENMFWYRQDPGLGLRLIYFSYDVKMKEKGDIPEGYSVSREKKERFSLILESASTNQTSMYLCASSFGVRETQYFGPGTRLLVL.

At least ten counts were recorded for this clonotype. The rearrangement uses TRBV10-3 and TRBJ2-7; 8 bases match TRBD1. The CDR3 contains 13 residues. Germline values: CDR1 ENHRY, CDR2 SYGVKD. V lost 7 bases, J lost 4 bases, and 6 bases stayed unmatched. The CDR3 DNA is TGTGCCATCACTGGGACAGGCGGATACGAGCAGTACTTC. Its translation: CAITGTGGYEQYF.